Below, 21 T cell receptor beta chains from the same sample are listed, as sequenced in a study of memory CD4+ T cells and cytomegalovirus serostatus. TCRdb's table, derived via immunoSEQ multiplex PCR, lists solely in-frame clones and lacks some. The table has 38,000 or so clones, roughly 77% seen once. Single viable CD3+CD4+CD8-CD45RO+ cells were sorted as the memory CD4+ T cells. The sample consisted of memory CD4+ T cells from blood. These receptors were collected from an adult in good health and CMV-seronegative.

This rearrangement joins TRBV2 to TRBJ1-3, with D perhaps TRBD1 (6 bases). The germline V gene has CDR1 SNHLY and CDR2 FYNNEI. V gave up 3 bases and J gave up 4 bases, with 10 bases separating them. This CDR3 has 14 amino acids. The CDR3 spells CASSEGQRGNTIYF. The CDR3 coding sequence is TGTGCCAGCAGTGAGGGACAACGGGGAAACACCATATATTTT.

This chain links TRBV7-6 with TRBJ1-1, with D possibly matching TRBD1 (6 bases). In germline, CDR1 is SGHVS, CDR2 FNYEAQ. The CDR3 spans 14 residues. Deletions cut 6 bases from V and 11 bases from J, with 22 bases between. The CDR3 bases are TGTGCCAGCAGTTCCGGGACAAGTTATAGGTCGGCTTTCTTT. Encoded protein: CASSSGTSYRSAFF. Combining the CDR3 with reference TRBV7-6 and TRBJ1-1 gives the whole variable domain GAGVSQSPRYKVTKRGQDVALRCDPISGHVSLYWYRQALGQGPEFLTYFNYEAQQDKSGLPNDRFSAERPEGSISTLTIQRTEQRDSAMYRCASSSGTSYRSAFFGQGTRLTVV.

The rearrangement uses TRBV18 and TRBJ1-6; possible D gene TRBD1, 6 bases. The CDR3 length is 15 residues. From germline, CDR1 is KGHSH and CDR2 LQKENI. Trimming took off 2 bases at V and 10 bases at J, with 15 bases between the two ends. CDR3 protein: CASSPTEQGKSPLHF. CDR3 nucleotides: TGTGCCAGCTCACCAACAGAGCAGGGGAAGTCACCCCTCCACTTT. The entire variable domain, with the rest obtained from reference TRBV18 and TRBJ1-6, is as follows: NAGVMQNPRHLVRRRGQEARLRCSPMKGHSHVYWYRQLPEEGLKFMVYLQKENIIDESGMPKERFSAEFPKEGPSILRIQQVVRGDSAAYFCASSPTEQGKSPLHFGNGTRLTVT.

V gene TRBV30 combines with J gene TRBJ2-5; tentative D call: TRBD1 (5 bases). Trimming removed 3 bases from V and 7 bases from J, with 12 bases in between. This CDR3 has 12 amino acids. Germline V gene sequence: CDR1 GTSNPN, CDR2 SVGIG (reference sequence). The CDR3 is CAWRQASRTQYF. CDR3 coding DNA: TGTGCCTGGAGACAGGCCAGCCGGACCCAGTACTTC.

The sample holds one count of this clone. The chain joins TRBV18 to TRBJ2-3, with D unclear. This CDR3 is 12 amino acids long. Germline V CDR1 and CDR2: KGHSH, LQKENI. The V and J ends lost 0 bases and 7 bases respectively, with 5 bases between them. CDR3 loop: CASSPPSNTQYF. CDR3 sequence (DNA): TGTGCCAGCTCACCACCCTCTAATACGCAGTATTTT.

The chain joins TRBV11-2 to TRBJ2-5; 9 nucleotides agree with TRBD2. After removal of 5 bases from V and 5 bases from J, the junction contained 12 bases not matched to a gene. The germline gives CDR1 SGHAT, CDR2 FQNNGV. The CDR3 length is 16 residues. Here the CDR3 DNA reads TGTGCCAGCAGCGCCCGGAAGCGGGGGGTTTCGGAGACCCAGTACTTC. Residues: CASSARKRGVSETQYF.

This clone was observed once. The chain recombines TRBV6-5 with TRBJ1-1; tentatively, D is TRBD1 (6 bases). The CDR3 is 15 residues long. The V end was cut by 6 bases, the J end by 8 bases, with 22 bases between. Germline CDR1 and CDR2: MNHEY and SVGAGI. The CDR3 loop reads CASRGRGGRKTEAFF. The CDR3 coding sequence is TGTGCCAGCAGGGGGAGAGGGGGGCGGAAGACCGAAGCTTTCTTT.

The table lists this clone with a count of one. The rearrangement joins TRBV5-3 to TRBJ1-5, with a possible D match to TRBD1 (6 bases). TRBV5-3 is sorted into the ORF group, with uncertain function. V lost 4 bases and J lost 6, with 20 bases in between. This CDR3 comprises 16 residues. The CDR3 is CARSRGGTGMCQPQHF. The CDR3 region has the DNA TGTGCCAGAAGCCGGGGGGGAACAGGGATGTGTCAGCCCCAGCATTTT.

The gene calls are TRBV6-5 and TRBJ1-1; D is ambiguous. Looked up from germline, CDR1 is MNHEY and CDR2 is SVGAGI. The ends were cut back, 6 bases at V and 1 base at J, with 12 bases in the middle. The CDR3 consists of 14 residues. The CDR3 region is CASSPDGWNTEAFF. The CDR3 bases are TGTGCCAGCAGCCCGGACGGATGGAACACTGAAGCTTTCTTT.

This clone was seen only a few times. V is TRBV30 and J is TRBJ1-1; D is ambiguous. V was clipped by 7 bases and J by 5 bases, with 23 bases between them. This CDR3 has 15 amino acids. Germline V CDR1 and CDR2: GTSNPN, SVGIG (reference sequence). CDR3 nucleotides: TGTGCCTCCGTCAAAACGGGCCCGCGCGTAACTGAAGCTTTCTTT. Protein sequence: CASVKTGPRVTEAFF.

The V gene is TRBV4-1, the J gene TRBJ1-6; tentative D call: TRBD1 (5 bases). V lost 0 bases and J lost 0, with 18 bases in between. Germline V gene data show CDR1 as MGHRA and CDR2 as YSYEKL. This CDR3 spans 20 amino acids. CDR3 residues: CASSQEYSQDTSSYNSPLHF. The CDR3, as DNA: TGCGCCAGCAGCCAAGAGTACTCTCAGGACACCAGCTCCTATAATTCACCCCTCCACTTT.

This clone was seen just once. This chain joins TRBV7-9 and TRBJ1-1; possible D gene TRBD1, 6 bases. The CDR3 extends over 16 amino acids. Trimming took off 1 base at V and 1 base at J, with 13 bases between the two ends. Germline values: CDR1 SEHNR, CDR2 FQNEAQ (reference sequence). The CDR3 protein is CASSLGSGTKNTEAFF. The CDR3 coding sequence is TGTGCCAGCAGCTTAGGTTCCGGGACAAAGAACACTGAAGCTTTCTTT.

In its sample, this clone was seen once. V gene TRBV18 combines with J gene TRBJ1-1; weak D call: TRBD1 (5 bases). CDR3 length: 15 residues. The germline gives CDR1 KGHSH, CDR2 LQKENI. V was cut by 2 bases and J by 1 base, with 11 bases left in between. The CDR3 nucleotides read TGTGCCAGCTCACCAGAGAGGGGCTCGAACACTGAAGCTTTCTTT. This encodes CASSPERGSNTEAFF.

This clone was counted a single time. CDR3 sequence: CASSFAGANNYGYTF. In nucleotides, the CDR3 is TGTGCCAGCAGCTTTGCAGGGGCCAATAACTATGGCTACACCTTC. V is TRBV7-9 and J is TRBJ1-2; TRBD1 is a possible D gene (6 bases). CDR3 size: 15 residues. Germline CDR1 reads SEHNR; CDR2 reads FQNEAQ (reference sequence). The V end lost 3 bases, the J end lost 1 base, and 12 bases lay between the germline ends.

The chain joins TRBV27 to TRBJ2-7; the D is unclear. This CDR3 is 14 amino acids long. V shed 5 bases and J shed 0 bases, with 11 bases lying between them. Looked up from germline, CDR1 is MNHEY and CDR2 is SMNVEV (reference sequence). CDR3 coding DNA: TGTGCCAGCAGTAAATTCCCTAACTCCTACGAGCAGTACTTC. Translation gives CASSKFPNSYEQYF.

This clone came up a few times. The gene calls are TRBV6-6 and TRBJ1-5, with 10 nucleotides matching TRBD1. The V segment lost 2 bases and the J segment 5 bases; nucleotides outside the gene matches: 6. CDR1 is MNHNY, CDR2 SVGAGI, per germline (reference sequence). CDR3 length equals 16 residues. CDR3 amino acids: CASSYGDRGQDQPQHF. The DNA for the CDR3 is TGTGCCAGCAGTTACGGAGACAGGGGGCAAGATCAGCCCCAGCATTTT.

The CDR3 DNA reads as TGTGCCAGCAGCTTAGCGGGGGCAGGAGGGTCAACTAATGAAAAACTGTTTTTT. Residues: CASSLAGAGGSTNEKLFF. The rearrangement uses TRBV7-9 and TRBJ1-4, with D possibly matching TRBD1 (6 bases). CDR3 length: 18 residues. The V end lost 0 bases, the J end lost 0 bases, and 14 bases lay between the germline ends. The V gene's germline CDR1 is SEHNR and CDR2 FQNEAQ (reference sequence).

The J gene is TRBJ1-5, the V gene TRBV5-5; TRBD1 is a possible D gene (5 bases). This CDR3 is built from 15 residues. Germline V gives CDR1 SGHKS, CDR2 YYEKEE (reference sequence). The V gene lost 4 bases and the J gene lost 6 bases, with 17 bases spanning the gap. The DNA of the CDR3 is TGTGCCAGCAGCCCTCAGGCGGGGGTGAGTCAGCCCCAGCATTTT. Translating gives CASSPQAGVSQPQHF.

The chain carries TRBV19 and TRBJ1-3; possible D gene TRBD1, 5 bases. V lost 7 bases, J lost 2 bases, and 15 bases lay in between. This CDR3 spans 15 amino acids. CDR1 and CDR2 (germline): LNHDA, SQIVND (reference sequence). CDR3: CASTSGTTAGNTIYF. CDR3 in DNA: TGTGCCAGTACCTCGGGGACCACGGCTGGAAACACCATATATTTT.

The rearrangement joins TRBV7-2 to TRBJ1-6; the D gene is possibly TRBD1 (6 bases). The V and J ends lost 7 bases and 4 bases respectively, with 14 bases between them. CDR3 length equals 15 residues. The germline CDR1 and CDR2 sequences are SGHTA and FQGNSA. The CDR3 here is CASTRTASYNSPLHF. Here the CDR3 DNA reads TGTGCCAGCACCAGGACAGCCTCGTATAATTCACCCCTCCACTTT.

The chain joins TRBV9 to TRBJ1-1; D not certain. CDR3 length: 13 amino acids. V was cut by 0 bases and J by 6 bases, with 9 bases left in between. Germline CDR1 and CDR2: SGDLS and YYNGEE. The CDR3 sequence: CASSVASAAEAFF. CDR3 bases: TGTGCCAGCAGCGTAGCATCGGCCGCTGAAGCTTTCTTT. Based on the CDR3 plus reference TRBV9 and TRBJ1-1, the full variable domain is DSGVTQTPKHLITATGQRVTLRCSPRSGDLSVYWYQQSLDQGLQFLIQYYNGEERAKGNILERFSAQQFPDLHSELNLSSLELGDSALYFCASSVASAAEAFFGQGTRLTVV.